Each of the 23 T cell receptor beta chains below was sequenced from the same sample in a study of shared clonotypes between healthy human individuals. Naive CD8 populations comprised CD45RO-negative cells positively selected for CCR7, excluding terminally differentiated effector memory CD45RA+ cells. Data came from immunoSEQ multiplex PCR; TCRdb stores just in-frame clones and leaves some out. The table lists 660,000 or so clones, approximately 96% of them singletons. Material: naive CD8+ T cells sorted from blood. All receptors come from a woman between 25 and 40 years old in good health.

This clone was seen only once. This chain joins TRBV27 and TRBJ1-4, with D possibly being TRBD1 (6 bases). The CDR3 spans 15 residues. V was clipped by 2 bases and J by 3 bases, with 10 bases between them. Per germline, CDR1 MNHEY and CDR2 SMNVEV (reference sequence). In DNA, the CDR3 is TGTGCCAGCAGTTTACGGGGGCGGGCTAATGAAAAACTGTTTTTT. It codes for CASSLRGRANEKLFF.

The V call is TRBV25-1, the J call TRBJ1-2; D perhaps matches TRBD1 (5 bases). CDR3 length: 12 amino acids. CDR1 and CDR2 from the germline V gene are MGHDK and SYGVNS. Trimming shortened V by 3 bases and J by 5 bases, and 7 bases separated the two germline ends. As DNA, the CDR3 is TGTGCCAGCAGTGATGGGGGTTATGGCTACACCTTC. It codes for CASSDGGYGYTF.

The CDR3 loop is CAIITGANVLTF. In DNA, the CDR3 is TGTGCCATCATAACCGGGGCCAACGTCCTGACTTTC. This chain links TRBV7-9 with TRBJ2-6, with D uncertain. Germline CDR1 and CDR2: SEHNR and FQNEAQ (reference sequence). V was cut by 10 bases and J by 4 bases, with 8 bases left in between. The CDR3 spans 12 residues.

The chain combines TRBV29-1 with TRBJ2-7; TRBD2 aligns across 7 bases. CDR1 is SQVTM, CDR2 ANQGSEA, per germline. J lost 0 bases, V lost 4 bases, and 3 bases had no gene match. This CDR3 has 13 residues. CDR3 sequence reads: CSVVGGISYEQYF. CDR3 sequence (DNA): TGCAGCGTTGTGGGAGGGATCTCCTACGAGCAGTACTTC.

The CDR3 coding sequence is TGTGCCAGCAGTGAACACCTGGGACTAGTAGGTGAGCAGTTCTTC. Translation: CASSEHLGLVGEQFF. V and J are TRBV25-1 and TRBJ2-1; 8 nucleotides align to TRBD2. J was trimmed by 9 bases and V by 2 bases; bases with no gene match: 9. Looked up from germline, CDR1 is MGHDK and CDR2 is SYGVNS. CDR3 size: 15 residues.

In regard to this clone: Other DNA sequences in the sample encode the same CDR3. The chain recombines TRBV27 with TRBJ2-2; unclear D gene. The CDR3 loop spans 12 amino acids. The V end lost 3 bases, the J end lost 5 bases, and 4 bases lay between the germline ends. Germline CDR1 is MNHEY and CDR2 is SMNVEV (reference sequence). This CDR3 reads CASSFLTGELFF. CDR3 bases: TGTGCCAGCAGTTTTTTAACCGGGGAGCTGTTTTTT.

In DNA, the CDR3 is TGTGCCAGCAGCTTGGGGCCTGAAACTGAAGCTTTCTTT. Translated: CASSLGPETEAFF. J is TRBJ1-1 and V is TRBV5-4; D call uncertain. The CDR3 length is 13 residues. V gave up 0 bases and J gave up 5 bases, with 8 bases separating them. Germline V gene lookup returns CDR1 SGHNT and CDR2 YYREEE (reference sequence).

In its sample, this clone was seen once. The chain links TRBV29-1 to TRBJ2-1, with 8 bases that match TRBD2. Germline V lookup: CDR1 SQVTM, CDR2 ANQGSEA. The CDR3 extends over 13 amino acids. V shed 6 bases and J 3 bases; nucleotides not matched to a gene: 4. In nucleotides, the CDR3 is TGCAGCGTACTAGCGGAGAACTACAATGAGCAGTTCTTC. Amino acid sequence: CSVLAENYNEQFF.

This chain uses TRBV27 with TRBJ2-5, with 10 bases fitting TRBD2. Losses at the gene ends were 0 bases for V and 3 bases for J; bases not matched to a gene: 10. Germline values: CDR1 MNHEY, CDR2 SMNVEV (reference sequence). This CDR3 has 18 residues. The CDR3 region is CASSLSGLLAGLEETQYF. The CDR3 DNA reads as TGTGCCAGCAGTTTATCGGGCTTACTAGCGGGATTAGAAGAGACCCAGTACTTC.

This chain connects TRBV4-1 to TRBJ1-1; D is possibly TRBD1 (5 bases). The V gene lost 0 bases and the J gene lost 1 base, with 12 bases spanning the gap. Germline CDR1 and CDR2: MGHRA and YSYEKL. The CDR3 totals 16 residues. As DNA, the CDR3 is TGCGCCAGCAGCCAAGAAGGTCAGGGACCGAACACTGAAGCTTTCTTT. Its translation: CASSQEGQGPNTEAFF.

A remark on this clone: This sample includes further DNA sequences coding for the same CDR3. The rearrangement joins TRBV5-1 to TRBJ1-1; D unclear. Trimming took off 0 bases at V and 4 bases at J, with 7 bases between the two ends. This CDR3 comprises 13 residues. The germline gives CDR1 SGHRS, CDR2 YFSETQ. The CDR3 DNA reads as TGCGCCAGCAGCTTGGGCCCTGGCACTGAAGCTTTCTTT. This gives the protein CASSLGPGTEAFF.

On this clone: At the DNA level, this CDR3 is encoded by other sequences in the same sample as well. This rearrangement joins TRBV28 to TRBJ2-1, with 11 bases matching TRBD2. This CDR3 is 15 amino acids long. The J segment lost 7 bases and the V segment lost 3 bases, leaving 5 bases of the junction unmatched. The germline V gene has CDR1 MDHEN and CDR2 SYDVKM. The CDR3 DNA is TGTGCCAGCAGTTTCGGGCTAGCGGGAGGTAATGAGCAGTTCTTC. Protein product: CASSFGLAGGNEQFF.

This clone was recorded only once. The V call is TRBV10-1, the J call TRBJ2-3; D may be TRBD2 (5 bases). V gave up 8 bases and J gave up 6 bases, with 12 bases separating them. Germline V CDR1 and CDR2: WNHNN, SYGVQD (reference sequence). The CDR3 consists of 12 residues. CDR3 in DNA: TGCGCCAGCGGGAGCCCGAGGGATACGCAGTATTTT. It encodes CASGSPRDTQYF.

This rearrangement joins TRBV5-4 to TRBJ2-5; the D call may be TRBD1 or TRBD2 (6 bases each). Trimming removed 3 bases from V and 5 bases from J, with 11 bases in between. Germline CDR1 SGHNT, CDR2 YYREEE (reference sequence). The CDR3 contains 13 residues. CDR3 region: CASSSEGGETQYF. As DNA, the CDR3 is TGTGCCAGCAGCTCTGAGGGGGGTGAGACCCAGTACTTC.

The chain is built from TRBV9 and TRBJ2-5; the D call may be TRBD1 or TRBD2 (5 bases each). The DNA matches TRBJ2-7 better at its end, which makes the J call doubtful. From germline, CDR1 is SGDLS and CDR2 YYNGEE. The CDR3 runs 15 residues. DNA of the CDR3: TGTGCCAGCAGCGCTTTTCCGGGGCTAGCTTTCGAGCAGTACTTC. It codes for CASSAFPGLAFEQYF.

This clone is a singleton in its sample. The same CDR3 is also encoded by other DNA sequences in this sample. V usage is TRBV13 and J usage is TRBJ1-5; D gene unclear. CDR1 and CDR2 (germline): PRHDT, FYEKMQ (reference sequence). Trimming took 0 bases from V and 1 from J, leaving 4 bases between them. CDR3 length: 14 amino acids. CDR3 in amino acids: CASSLGGSNQPQHF. The DNA of the CDR3 is TGTGCCAGCAGCTTAGGTGGGAGCAATCAGCCCCAGCATTTT. The full variable domain, in which reference TRBV13 and TRBJ1-5 provide the parts outside the CDR3, is AAGVIQSPRHLIKEKRETATLKCYPIPRHDTVYWYQQGPGQDPQFLISFYEKMQSDKGSIPDRFSAQQFSDYHSELNMSSLELGDSALYFCASSLGGSNQPQHFGDGTRLSIL.

The chain is built from TRBV5-1 and TRBJ2-7; the D gene is possibly TRBD1 (6 bases). The V end was cut by 6 bases, the J end by 4 bases, with 17 bases between. This CDR3 has 14 residues. CDR1 and CDR2 from the germline V gene are SGHRS and YFSETQ. The CDR3 region has the DNA TGCGCCAGCATGGATGTAGGGGGACCGTACGAGCAGTACTTC. This sequence encodes CASMDVGGPYEQYF.

This chain joins TRBV10-3 and TRBJ2-1; possibly TRBD1 or TRBD2 for D (5 bases each). This CDR3 comprises 14 residues. V was cut by 10 bases and J by 3 bases, with 16 bases left in between. From germline, CDR1 is ENHRY and CDR2 SYGVKD. CDR3 sequence (DNA): TGTGCCACCTCCCGGGACGGAGACTACAATGAGCAGTTCTTC. Amino acid sequence: CATSRDGDYNEQFF.

This clone was observed a few times. The chain uses TRBV4-1 and TRBJ1-5; a possible D gene is TRBD1 (5 bases). The CDR3 runs to 16 residues. V shed 1 base and J shed 4 bases, with 14 bases lying between them. CDR1 is MGHRA, CDR2 YSYEKL, per germline. DNA for the CDR3: TGCGCCAGCAGCCAAGTGACAGCCGGGGATAATCAGCCCCAGCATTTT. Residues: CASSQVTAGDNQPQHF.

The CDR3 loop is CASSFPGAGYEQYF. CDR3 in DNA: TGTGCCAGCAGTTTCCCGGGGGCAGGCTACGAGCAGTACTTC. The rearrangement uses TRBV28 and TRBJ2-7; the D call may be TRBD1 or TRBD2 (6 bases each). The CDR3 is 14 residues long. Trimming took off 3 bases at V and 3 bases at J, with 12 bases between the two ends. CDR1 is MDHEN, CDR2 SYDVKM, per germline.

The chain is built from TRBV7-9 and TRBJ2-3, with D perhaps being TRBD1 or TRBD2 (5 bases each). CDR1 is SEHNR, CDR2 FQNEAQ, per germline (reference sequence). The V gene lost 3 bases and the J gene lost 1 base, with 11 bases spanning the gap. There are 15 residues in the CDR3. CDR3 nucleotides: TGTGCCAGCAGCTTGGGGCTGGGACGCACAGATACGCAGTATTTT. This codes for CASSLGLGRTDTQYF.

The chain recombines TRBV19 with TRBJ2-7; 9 nucleotides line up with TRBD1. CDR1 and CDR2 (germline): LNHDA, SQIVND (reference sequence). The CDR3 extends over 15 amino acids. The V gene end was trimmed by 5 bases and the J gene end by 1 base; junction bases not matched to a gene: 6. The CDR3 loop is CASSPGQGESYEQYF. The CDR3 DNA reads as TGTGCCAGTAGTCCGGGACAGGGTGAGTCCTACGAGCAGTACTTC.

The sample holds one count of this clone. The genes are TRBV2 and TRBJ2-1; 7 bases agree with TRBD2. Germline CDR1 reads SNHLY; CDR2 reads FYNNEI. V lost 1 base to trimming and J lost 5 bases; unmatched junction nucleotides: 5. The CDR3 is made up of 15 amino acids. CDR3 coding DNA: TGTGCCAGCAGTGAAGGTCTAGCGGAGAACAATGAGCAGTTCTTC. Translating gives CASSEGLAENNEQFF.